This paragraph covers one TCR beta chain sequence. This sample stems from a study of blood T cells in healthy people across ages. Together with a sample-barcoded 5' primer, a J-beta primer mix was included in a second PCR lasting about 7 to 11 cycles. TCRdb ran MiXCR on the 5' RACE reads and lists one entry per CDR3 protein. The sample consists of over a million distinct CDR3 sequences, approximately 59% of them appearing once. The TCR sequence derives from a man aged 18 to 35 in good health. The sample consisted of blood.

DNA of the CDR3: TGCGCCAGCAGCCAAGTCCCTGGGGAAGGGAACAATGAGCAGTACTTC. The encoded protein is CASSQVPGEGNNEQYF. V usage is TRBV4-1 and J usage is TRBJ2-7; D not resolved. The CDR3 extends over 16 amino acids. Germline V gives CDR1 MGHRA, CDR2 YSYEKL. The V end was cut by 1 base, the J end by 7 bases, with 20 bases between.